These T cell receptor beta chains were read from a single sample in a study of ipilimumab plus nivolumab after autologous stem cell transplantation. This table comes from immunoSEQ multiplex PCR, and its TCRdb copy is limited to in-frame clones, with some not included. The sample shows over 75,000 clones, 65% to 85% of them seen only once. Sequencing was performed on PBMCs, taken in a trial of ipilimumab plus nivolumab as post-transplant consolidation. The source of these receptors is a male donor with diffuse large B-cell lymphoma. Both conserved end residues are part of each CDR3. A D gene is named only where the DNA matches it firmly. Only part of the rows carry a size: once, few, many, or a class if the clone is expanded.

cdr3_nt cdr3_aa d_call j_call clone_size v_call
TGTGCCAGCAGCCAACACCAAACTAATGAAAAACTGTTTTTT CASSQHQTNEKLFF NA TRBJ1-4 NA TRBV4-2
TGTGCCAGTAGTTGGCCGGGGCAGGGGCACACTGAAGCTTTCTTT CASSWPGQGHTEAFF NA TRBJ1-1 once TRBV19
TGTGCCAGCAGTCGGGGGCCTGAAGCTTTCTTT CASSRGPEAFF NA TRBJ1-1 few TRBV13
TGTGCCAGTAGTGGACCTGGGGACGATACGCAGTATTTT CASSGPGDDTQYF NA TRBJ2-3 NA TRBV19
TGCGCCAGCAGTCAATCGGGGACCCACAACACTGAAGCTTTCTTT CASSQSGTHNTEAFF NA TRBJ1-1 NA TRBV23-1
TGTGCCAGCAGCTTAAATGGCTGGGCTGGGGCTGAAGCTTTCTTT CASSLNGWAGAEAFF NA TRBJ1-1 NA TRBV7-9
TGTGCCAGCAGTTTTGGACTTGAGGGCTCCTACGAGCAGTACTTC CASSFGLEGSYEQYF NA TRBJ2-7 NA TRBV6-5
TGTGCCAGCAGCTCGTTTGACAGGGGAGATGAGCAGTTCTTC CASSSFDRGDEQFF TRBD1 TRBJ2-1 NA TRBV7-9
TGTGCCAGCAGGGATGAGGCGAACACTGAAGCTTTCTTT CASRDEANTEAFF NA TRBJ1-1 NA TRBV2
TGTGCCAGCAGTTTAAGTACCCTTTCCTACAATGAGCAGTTCTTC CASSLSTLSYNEQFF NA TRBJ2-1 NA TRBV27
TGTGCCAGCAGCTTCTCGAAGACAGGGGTTCGGAATCAGCCCCAGCATTTT CASSFSKTGVRNQPQHF TRBD1 TRBJ1-5 NA TRBV7-8
TGCAGCGTTGAAAGCCTCCAGGTTGGCACAGATACGCAGTATTTT CSVESLQVGTDTQYF NA TRBJ2-3 NA TRBV29-1
TGTGCCTGGAGTGTAACGGTTGAAGCTTTCTTT CAWSVTVEAFF NA TRBJ1-1 NA TRBV30
TGTGCCAGCAGCTTATCGGGGGGCACCGGGGAGCTGTTTTTT CASSLSGGTGELFF TRBD2 TRBJ2-2 NA TRBV7-2
TGCGCCAGCAGCTTGGGGGACCGATTGATGAACACTGAAGCTTTCTTT CASSLGDRLMNTEAFF NA TRBJ1-1 NA TRBV5-1
TGTGCCAGCAGTAAAAACGGGGGGACAGATACGCAGTATTTT CASSKNGGTDTQYF TRBD2 TRBJ2-3 NA TRBV6-4
TGTGCCAGCAGCTTTACGGGTCCCGGGGAGCTGTTTTTT CASSFTGPGELFF NA TRBJ2-2 once TRBV7-9
TGTGCCAGCTCACCACCGGGGGGTCTCGTGATCACTGAAGCTTTCTTT CASSPPGGLVITEAFF NA TRBJ1-1 many TRBV18
TGTGCCAGCACCCCTTCAAAGGGGGAGGAGTACAATGAGCAGTTCTTC CASTPSKGEEYNEQFF NA TRBJ2-1 NA TRBV7-2
TGTGCCAGTAGGCCTGGACAGGGAGTATACTATGGCTACACCTTC CASRPGQGVYYGYTF TRBD1 TRBJ1-2 NA TRBV19
TGTGCCAGCTCACCATACGCGACTAGCGGGGATACGCAGTATTTT CASSPYATSGDTQYF TRBD2 TRBJ2-3 NA TRBV18
TGTGCCAGCAGGGGGCGGGGGACTGAAGCTTTCTTT CASRGRGTEAFF NA TRBJ1-1 NA TRBV5-6
TGCGCCAGCAGCTTGGGAGGACAGCATGGTGAAAAACTGTTTTTT CASSLGGQHGEKLFF NA TRBJ1-4 NA TRBV5-1
TGTGCCAGCAGCTTAGGAACTAGCATGGTCGAGACCCAGTACTTC CASSLGTSMVETQYF NA TRBJ2-5 NA TRBV7-9
TGTGCCAGCAGCCAGAGTTCCAGGGCAGGGATGATGCACGAGCAGTACTTC CASSQSSRAGMMHEQYF NA TRBJ2-7 NA TRBV7-9